This paragraph reports one TCR beta chain. Its antigen is still unknown. The investigators reverse transcribed all of the isolated RNA, so they sequenced expressed TCRB transcripts. Stem cell-like memory T cell samples came in at an average of approximately 930,000 reads. TCRdb's table, derived via immunoSEQ multiplex PCR, lists solely in-frame clones and lacks some. In the table there are tens of thousands of clones, around 32% of which are singletons. The data derive from a study of beta chain features in type 1 diabetes. Across the study: The samples had roughly 110 million sorted cells examined in all. Findings and caveats of the study: Highly expressing activated T cells could be over-counted with a cDNA template.

Purity (above 98%) was reached by all sorted populations. Trimming at V came to 5 bases and at J to 6 bases, leaving 3 bases not matched to a gene. The CDR3 runs 14 residues. Germline assignment: CDR1 MNHNY and CDR2 SVGAGI (reference sequence). Sequencing was done on a sample of stem cell memory CD4+ T cells from blood. The rearrangement joins TRBV6-6 to TRBJ2-3, with 12 nucleotides matching TRBD2. This TCR was recovered from a woman younger than 35 in good health. The CDR3 DNA is TGTGCCAGCAGTCGGACTAGCGGGATCGATACGCAGTATTTT. It encodes CASSRTSGIDTQYF.